The clone carrying this T cell receptor (beta chain) is a singleton in its sample. This sample was included in a study of Ad26.COV2.S vaccination and SARS-CoV-2 variants. Described treatment: roughly 20 received Ad26.COV2.S at low or high dose, single or two shots; 5 received placebo; per-sample allocation not given. The investigators took samples on day 63 after the first vaccine or placebo injection. With 3 bases clipped from V and 2 bases from J, the junction kept 9 bases outside the gene matches. The CDR3 contains 18 residues. The germline V gene has CDR1 SGHTA and CDR2 FQGNSA. TCRdb's table, derived via immunoSEQ multiplex PCR, lists solely in-frame clones and lacks some. Here the sample spans 300,000 to 350,000 clones, 86% being singletons.

V gene TRBV7-2 combines with J gene TRBJ2-7, with 14 bases lining up with TRBD2. Sequencing used peripheral blood, obtained in a trial of Ad26.COV2.S vaccine versus placebo. This receptor was identified in a person between 18 and 59 years old who received the Ad26.COV2.S COVID-19 vaccine or a placebo. The DNA of the CDR3 is TGTGCCAGCAGCTTCCAGACTAGCGGGGGGGTCTCCACCTACGAGCAGTACTTC. It encodes CASSFQTSGGVSTYEQYF.